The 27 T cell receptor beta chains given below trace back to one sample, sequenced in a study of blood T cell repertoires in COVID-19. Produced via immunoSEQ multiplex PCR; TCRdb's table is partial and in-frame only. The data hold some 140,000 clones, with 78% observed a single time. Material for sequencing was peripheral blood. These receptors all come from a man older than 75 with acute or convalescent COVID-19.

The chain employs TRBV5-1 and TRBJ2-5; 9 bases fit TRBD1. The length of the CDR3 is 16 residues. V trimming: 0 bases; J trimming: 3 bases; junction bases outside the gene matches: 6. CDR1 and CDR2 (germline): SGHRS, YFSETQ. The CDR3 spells CASSLVQGAWEETQYF. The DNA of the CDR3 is TGCGCCAGCAGCTTGGTACAGGGGGCGTGGGAAGAGACCCAGTACTTC.

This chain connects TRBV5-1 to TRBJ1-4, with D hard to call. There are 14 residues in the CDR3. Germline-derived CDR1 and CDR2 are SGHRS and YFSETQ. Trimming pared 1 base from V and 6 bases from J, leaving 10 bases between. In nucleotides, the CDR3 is TGCGCCAGCAGCTTGACGCGCGGGGATGAAAAACTGTTTTTT. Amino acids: CASSLTRGDEKLFF. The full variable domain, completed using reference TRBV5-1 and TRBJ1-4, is KAGVTQTPRYLIKTRGQQVTLSCSPISGHRSVSWYQQTPGQGLQFLFEYFSETQRNKGNFPGRFSGRQFSNSRSEMNVSTLELGDSALYLCASSLTRGDEKLFFGSGTQLSVL.

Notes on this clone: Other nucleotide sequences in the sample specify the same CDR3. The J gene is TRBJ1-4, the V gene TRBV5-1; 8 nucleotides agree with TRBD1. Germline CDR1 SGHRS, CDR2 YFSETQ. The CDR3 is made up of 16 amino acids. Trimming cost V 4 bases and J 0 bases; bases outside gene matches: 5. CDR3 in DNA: TGCGCCAGCAGCCTCACAGGGGGACCAACTAATGAAAAACTGTTTTTT. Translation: CASSLTGGPTNEKLFF.

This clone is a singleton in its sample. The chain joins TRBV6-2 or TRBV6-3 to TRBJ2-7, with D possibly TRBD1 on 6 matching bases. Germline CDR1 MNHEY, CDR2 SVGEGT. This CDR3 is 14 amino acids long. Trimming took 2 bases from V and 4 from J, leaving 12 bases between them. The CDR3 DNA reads TGTGCCAGCAGTTACCAGGGGTGGGGGTACGAGCAGTACGTC. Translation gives CASSYQGWGYEQYV.

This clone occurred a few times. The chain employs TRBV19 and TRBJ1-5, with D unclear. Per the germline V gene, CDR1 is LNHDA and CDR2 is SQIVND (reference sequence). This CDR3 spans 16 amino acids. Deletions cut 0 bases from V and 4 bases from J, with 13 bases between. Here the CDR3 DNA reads TGTGCCAGTAGTATAGAGCACACCCATTTGAATCAGCCCCAGCATTTT. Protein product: CASSIEHTHLNQPQHF.

For the CDR3, the DNA is TGTGCCAGCAGTGCTTGGAAAGGGAGCAACTATGGCTACACCTTC. As protein: CASSAWKGSNYGYTF. The V call is TRBV25-1, the J call TRBJ1-2; D gene uncertain. The CDR3 sequence is 15 residues long. V gave up 4 bases and J gave up 2 bases, with 14 bases separating them. Per the germline V gene, CDR1 is MGHDK and CDR2 is SYGVNS.

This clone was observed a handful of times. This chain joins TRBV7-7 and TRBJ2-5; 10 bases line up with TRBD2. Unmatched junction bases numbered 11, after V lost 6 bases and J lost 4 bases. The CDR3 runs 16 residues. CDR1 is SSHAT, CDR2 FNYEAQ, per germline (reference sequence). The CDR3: CASSLGIAGGSETQYF. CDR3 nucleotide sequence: TGTGCCAGCAGTTTGGGGATAGCGGGGGGCTCAGAGACCCAGTACTTC.

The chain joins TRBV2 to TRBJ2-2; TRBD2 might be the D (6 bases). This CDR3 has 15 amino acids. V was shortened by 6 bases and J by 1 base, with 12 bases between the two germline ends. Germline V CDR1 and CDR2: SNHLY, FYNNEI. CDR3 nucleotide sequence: TGTGCCAGCAGGTTGGGACTGATGAACACCGGGGAGCTGTTTTTT. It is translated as CASRLGLMNTGELFF.

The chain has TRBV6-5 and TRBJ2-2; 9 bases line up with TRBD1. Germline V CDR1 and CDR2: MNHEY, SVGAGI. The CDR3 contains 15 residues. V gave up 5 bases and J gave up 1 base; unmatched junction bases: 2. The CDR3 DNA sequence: TGTGCCAGCAGTAAGGGACAGGGGAACACCGGGGAGCTGTTTTTT. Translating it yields CASSKGQGNTGELFF.

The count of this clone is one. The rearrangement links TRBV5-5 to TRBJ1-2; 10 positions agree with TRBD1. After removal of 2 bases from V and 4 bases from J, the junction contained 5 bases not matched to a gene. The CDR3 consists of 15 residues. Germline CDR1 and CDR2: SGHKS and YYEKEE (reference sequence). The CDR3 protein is CASSFTGQGTYGYTF. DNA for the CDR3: TGTGCCAGCAGCTTTACGGGACAGGGGACCTATGGCTACACCTTC.

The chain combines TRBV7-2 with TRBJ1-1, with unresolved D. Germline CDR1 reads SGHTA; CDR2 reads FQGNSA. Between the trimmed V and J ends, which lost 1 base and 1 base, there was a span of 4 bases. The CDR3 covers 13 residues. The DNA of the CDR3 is TGTGCCAGCAGCTTAGGCGCGAACACTGAAGCTTTCTTT. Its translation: CASSLGANTEAFF.

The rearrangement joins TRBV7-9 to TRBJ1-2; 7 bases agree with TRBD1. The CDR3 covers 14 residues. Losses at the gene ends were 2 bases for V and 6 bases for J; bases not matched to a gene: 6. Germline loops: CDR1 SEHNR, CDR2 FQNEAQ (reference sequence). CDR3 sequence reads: CASSLYRGTDGYTF. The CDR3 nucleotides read TGTGCCAGCAGCTTATATAGGGGGACAGATGGCTACACCTTC. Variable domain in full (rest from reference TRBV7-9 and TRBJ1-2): DTGVSQNPRHKITKRGQNVTFRCDPISEHNRLYWYRQTLGQGPEFLTYFQNEAQLEKSRLLSDRFSAERPKGSFSTLEIQRTEQGDSAMYLCASSLYRGTDGYTFGSGTRLTVV.

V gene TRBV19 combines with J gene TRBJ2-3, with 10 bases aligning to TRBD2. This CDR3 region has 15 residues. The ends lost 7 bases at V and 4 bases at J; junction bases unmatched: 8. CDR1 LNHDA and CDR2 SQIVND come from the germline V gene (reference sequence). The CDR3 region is CASMTQRGGSDTQYF. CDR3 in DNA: TGTGCCAGTATGACGCAGCGGGGGGGGTCAGATACGCAGTATTTT.

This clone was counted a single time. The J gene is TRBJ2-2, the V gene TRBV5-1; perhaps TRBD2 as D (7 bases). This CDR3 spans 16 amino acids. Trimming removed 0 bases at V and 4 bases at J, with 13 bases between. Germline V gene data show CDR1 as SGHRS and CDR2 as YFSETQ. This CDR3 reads CASSLEGGGATGELFF. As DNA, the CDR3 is TGCGCCAGCAGCTTGGAAGGAGGGGGGGCCACCGGGGAGCTGTTTTTT.

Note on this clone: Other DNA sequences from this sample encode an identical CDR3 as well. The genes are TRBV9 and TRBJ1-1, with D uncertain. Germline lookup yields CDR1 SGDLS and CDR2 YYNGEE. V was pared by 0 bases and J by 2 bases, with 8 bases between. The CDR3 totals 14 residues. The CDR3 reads CASSVAPGNTEAFF. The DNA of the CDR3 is TGTGCCAGCAGCGTAGCCCCAGGTAACACTGAAGCTTTCTTT. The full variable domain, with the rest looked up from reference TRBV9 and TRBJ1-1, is DSGVTQTPKHLITATGQRVTLRCSPRSGDLSVYWYQQSLDQGLQFLIQYYNGEERAKGNILERFSAQQFPDLHSELNLSSLELGDSALYFCASSVAPGNTEAFFGQGTRLTVV.

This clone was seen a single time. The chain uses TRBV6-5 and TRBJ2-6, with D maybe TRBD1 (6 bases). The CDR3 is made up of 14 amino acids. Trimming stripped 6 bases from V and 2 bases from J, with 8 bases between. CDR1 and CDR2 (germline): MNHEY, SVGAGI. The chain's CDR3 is CASRAGAGANVLTF. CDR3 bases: TGTGCCAGCAGGGCAGGGGCTGGGGCCAACGTCCTGACTTTC.

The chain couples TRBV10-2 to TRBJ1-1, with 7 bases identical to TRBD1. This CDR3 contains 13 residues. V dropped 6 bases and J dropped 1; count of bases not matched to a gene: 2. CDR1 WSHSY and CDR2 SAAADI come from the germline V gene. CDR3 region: CASRGQPNTEAFF. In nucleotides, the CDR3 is TGCGCCAGCAGGGGACAGCCGAACACTGAAGCTTTCTTT.

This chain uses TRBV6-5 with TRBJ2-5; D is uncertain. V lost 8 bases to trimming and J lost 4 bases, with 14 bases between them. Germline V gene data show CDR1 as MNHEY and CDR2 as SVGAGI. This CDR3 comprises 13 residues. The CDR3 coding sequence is TGTGCCAGCGAAAGAGTAGTCGCAGAGACCCAGTACTTC. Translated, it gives CASERVVAETQYF.

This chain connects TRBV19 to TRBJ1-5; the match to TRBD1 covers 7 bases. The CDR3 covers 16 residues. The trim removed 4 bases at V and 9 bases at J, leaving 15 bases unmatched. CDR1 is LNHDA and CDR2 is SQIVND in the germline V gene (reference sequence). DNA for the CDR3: TGTGCCAGTAGTACTGACAGGGCAGTCGGTTCGGGGCCCCAGCATTTT. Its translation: CASSTDRAVGSGPQHF. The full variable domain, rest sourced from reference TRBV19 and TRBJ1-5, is DGGITQSPKYLFRKEGQNVTLSCEQNLNHDAMYWYRQDPGQGLRLIYYSQIVNDFQKGDIAEGYSVSREKKESFPLTVTSAQKNPTAFYLCASSTDRAVGSGPQHFGDGTRLSIL.

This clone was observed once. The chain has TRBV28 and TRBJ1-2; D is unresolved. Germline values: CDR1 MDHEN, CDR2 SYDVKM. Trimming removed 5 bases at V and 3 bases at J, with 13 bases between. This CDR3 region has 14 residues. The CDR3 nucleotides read TGTGCCAGCAGTGTTGGTGGGGAGCACTATGGCTACACCTTC. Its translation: CASSVGGEHYGYTF.

In nucleotides, the CDR3 is TGCGCCAGCAGCCACGAGGGTGGGGGGACGAGGACTGAAGCTTTCTTT. This sequence encodes CASSHEGGGTRTEAFF. This rearrangement joins TRBV4-1 to TRBJ1-1; a possible D gene is TRBD1 (5 bases). This CDR3 comprises 16 residues. V gave up 3 bases and J gave up 5 bases, with 19 bases separating them. Germline lookup yields CDR1 MGHRA and CDR2 YSYEKL.

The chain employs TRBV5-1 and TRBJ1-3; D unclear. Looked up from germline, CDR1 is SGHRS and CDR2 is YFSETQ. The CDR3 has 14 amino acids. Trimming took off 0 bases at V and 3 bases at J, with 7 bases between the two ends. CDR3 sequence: CASSLGAGGNTIYF. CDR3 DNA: TGCGCCAGCAGCTTGGGTGCGGGTGGAAACACCATATATTTT.

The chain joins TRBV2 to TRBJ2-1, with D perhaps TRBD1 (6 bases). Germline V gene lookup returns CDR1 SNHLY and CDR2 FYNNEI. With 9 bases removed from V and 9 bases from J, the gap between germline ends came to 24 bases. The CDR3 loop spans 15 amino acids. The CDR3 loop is CASRRDTGFAGEQFF. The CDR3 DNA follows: TGTGCCAGTCGTCGGGACACCGGGTTTGCCGGTGAGCAGTTCTTC.

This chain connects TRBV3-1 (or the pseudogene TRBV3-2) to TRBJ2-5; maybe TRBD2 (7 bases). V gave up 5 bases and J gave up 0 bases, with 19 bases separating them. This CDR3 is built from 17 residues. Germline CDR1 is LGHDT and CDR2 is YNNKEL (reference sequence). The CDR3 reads CASSEVLRGPHQETQYF. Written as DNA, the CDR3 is TGTGCCAGCAGCGAGGTGCTGCGGGGGCCCCACCAAGAGACCCAGTACTTC.

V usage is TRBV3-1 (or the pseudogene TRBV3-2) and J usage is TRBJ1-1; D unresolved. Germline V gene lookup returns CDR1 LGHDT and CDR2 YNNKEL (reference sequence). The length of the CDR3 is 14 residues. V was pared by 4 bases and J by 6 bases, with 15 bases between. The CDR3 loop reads CASSPGVIPPEAFF. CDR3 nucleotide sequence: TGTGCCAGCAGCCCCGGAGTAATCCCCCCTGAAGCTTTCTTT.

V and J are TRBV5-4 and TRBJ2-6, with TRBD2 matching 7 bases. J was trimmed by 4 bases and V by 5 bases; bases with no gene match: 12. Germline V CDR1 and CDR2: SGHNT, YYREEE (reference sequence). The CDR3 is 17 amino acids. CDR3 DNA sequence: TGTGCCAGCAGTCCCCCCGTCGGGGGAGGGGGGGCCAACGTCCTGACTTTC. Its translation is CASSPPVGGGGANVLTF. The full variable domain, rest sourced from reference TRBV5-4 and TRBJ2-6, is ETGVTQSPTHLIKTRGQQVTLRCSSQSGHNTVSWYQQALGQGPQFIFQYYREEENGRGNFPPRFSGLQFPNYSSELNVNALELDDSALYLCASSPPVGGGGANVLTFGAGSRLTVL.

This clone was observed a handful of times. The CDR3 here is CASSADSSNQPQHF. The CDR3 nucleotides are TGTGCCAGCAGCGCAGACAGTAGCAATCAGCCCCAGCATTTT. The genes are TRBV7-9 and TRBJ1-5, with D possibly TRBD1 on 5 matching bases. V shed 5 bases and J shed 0 bases, with 8 bases lying between them. The CDR3 is made up of 14 amino acids. CDR1 and CDR2 from the germline V gene are SEHNR and FQNEAQ (reference sequence).